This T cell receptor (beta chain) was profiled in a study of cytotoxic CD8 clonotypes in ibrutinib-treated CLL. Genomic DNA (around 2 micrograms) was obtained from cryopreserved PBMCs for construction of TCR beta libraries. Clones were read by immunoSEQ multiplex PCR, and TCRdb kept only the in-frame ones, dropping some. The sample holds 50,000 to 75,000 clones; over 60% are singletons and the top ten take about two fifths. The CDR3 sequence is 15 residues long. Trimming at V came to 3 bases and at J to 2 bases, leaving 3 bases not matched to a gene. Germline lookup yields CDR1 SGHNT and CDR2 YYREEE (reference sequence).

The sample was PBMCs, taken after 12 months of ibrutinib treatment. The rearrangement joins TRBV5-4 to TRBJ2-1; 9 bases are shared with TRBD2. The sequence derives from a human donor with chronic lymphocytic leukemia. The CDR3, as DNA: TGTGCCAGCAGCTCGCGGGGGGGCGCCTACAATGAGCAGTTCTTC. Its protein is CASSSRGGAYNEQFF.